The clone carrying this T cell receptor beta chain was seen a few times. What it binds is not known. This entry comes from a study of OX40 agonist ivuxolimab in advanced cancers. Study information: Patients took ivuxolimab, an agonistic anti-OX40 (CD134) antibody. The study reported partial responses in three patients: one hepatocellular carcinoma, two cutaneous melanoma. Study-wide findings and caveats: Compared with CD4+, CD8+ T cells on average had more expanded clones. The antigens recognized by the expanded peripheral T cells, that is their antigen specificity, were not determined.

TCRdb's copy holds only in-frame clones and misses some; the assay was immunoSEQ multiplex PCR. This table holds more than 30,000 clones, 81% found once. J was trimmed by 1 base and V by 1 base; bases with no gene match: 8. Germline CDR1 is SGDLS and CDR2 is YYNGEE. The CDR3 spans 17 residues. This clonotype originated in an adult with an advanced solid tumor such as melanoma, head and neck, liver or kidney cancer. Sequenced here: CD4+ or CD8+ T cells sorted from blood, sampled in a trial of the OX40 agonist ivuxolimab. The V call is TRBV9, the J call TRBJ1-1; TRBD1 agrees at 9 bases. CDR3 coding DNA: TGTGCCAGCAGCGTATCAGGACAGGGGAAGGCGAACACTGAAGCTTTCTTT. The encoded protein is CASSVSGQGKANTEAFF.